Included here is one TCR beta chain sequence, with context. Its matching antigen is unknown. With ipilimumab providing CTLA-4 blockade, focal radiation was administered to patients who had chemo-refractory metastatic non-small-cell lung cancer. This sample was taken from a study of radiotherapy plus CTLA-4 blockade in lung cancer. Study summary: For about 18% of patients, objective responses occurred, and just over 30% had disease control. The study, taken as a whole, reports: Researchers report tumor-derived TCR clones expanding in blood after radiotherapy plus ipilimumab.

Clones were read by immunoSEQ multiplex PCR, and TCRdb kept only the in-frame ones, dropping some. The profile covers roughly 120,000 clones, with just under 80% appearing a single time and 4% to 6% taken by the ten largest. Sequenced material: peripheral blood, taken from a patient treated with radiotherapy plus ipilimumab. The clonotype comes from a human donor with non-small cell lung cancer who had a partial response to radiotherapy plus ipilimumab.

CDR3 region: CAISESGAGDYEQYF. CDR3 sequence (DNA): TGTGCCATCAGTGAGTCTGGGGCAGGGGACTACGAGCAGTACTTC. The rearrangement uses TRBV10-3 and TRBJ2-7, with a tentative D call TRBD1 (6 bases). Germline-derived CDR1 and CDR2 are ENHRY and SYGVKD. V was trimmed by 0 bases and J by 3 bases, leaving 12 bases between them. The CDR3 contains 15 residues.